This T cell receptor beta chain was sequenced for a study of cytomegalovirus exposure and HLA in healthy donors. V lost 2 bases, J lost 3 bases, and 19 bases lay in between. Germline values: CDR1 LNHDA, CDR2 SQIVND (reference sequence). The CDR3 contains 17 residues. Vbeta (60) and Jbeta (13) primers were used in the PCR. Clones were read by immunoSEQ multiplex PCR, and TCRdb kept only the in-frame ones, dropping some. This sample yields roughly 120,000 clones, of which over 75% are seen a single time; 3.7% belongs to the top ten. Study observations and caveats: Researchers reported in a later analysis that a missense DCLRE1C variant was tied to TCR beta V- and J-gene trimming. Excluded: some indistinguishable V segments such as TRBV6-2 and TRBV6-3. Using a false discovery rate of 0.05, a later analysis showed that approximately 18,000 TCR beta sequences were associated with HLA alleles.

Notes on this clone: What it binds is not known.

Sequencing was carried out using PBMCs. The receptor was derived from a human donor in good health. The rearrangement uses TRBV19 and TRBJ1-1; perhaps TRBD1 as D (5 bases). DNA of the CDR3: TGTGCCAGTAGTATACAGGGAAAGGGAAGGAAGGACACTGAAGCTTTCTTT. Translating gives CASSIQGKGRKDTEAFF.